The source of this TCR beta chain is a study of Ad26.COV2.S vaccination and SARS-CoV-2 variants. Study-level findings and limits: Vaccine recipients and placebo recipients showed similar non-spike TCR breadth. There was a possibility that the TCR breadth and depth analyses underestimated total T cell responses.

Data came from immunoSEQ multiplex PCR; TCRdb stores just in-frame clones and leaves some out. The sample lists nearly 95,000 clones, approximately 77% occurring once. A word on this clone: Its antigen remains unidentified.

The TCR sequence derives from a human donor who had recovered from COVID-19. Source: peripheral blood, taken after recovery from COVID-19.

CDR3 nucleotides: TGTGCCAGCAGCGCCACTAGCGGGAGCGTTGGTACGCAGTATTTT. This gives the protein CASSATSGSVGTQYF. The V gene is TRBV9, the J gene TRBJ2-3; 11 nucleotides match TRBD2. This CDR3 is built from 15 residues. Germline lookup yields CDR1 SGDLS and CDR2 YYNGEE. V gave up 3 bases and J gave up 8 bases; unmatched junction bases: 8.